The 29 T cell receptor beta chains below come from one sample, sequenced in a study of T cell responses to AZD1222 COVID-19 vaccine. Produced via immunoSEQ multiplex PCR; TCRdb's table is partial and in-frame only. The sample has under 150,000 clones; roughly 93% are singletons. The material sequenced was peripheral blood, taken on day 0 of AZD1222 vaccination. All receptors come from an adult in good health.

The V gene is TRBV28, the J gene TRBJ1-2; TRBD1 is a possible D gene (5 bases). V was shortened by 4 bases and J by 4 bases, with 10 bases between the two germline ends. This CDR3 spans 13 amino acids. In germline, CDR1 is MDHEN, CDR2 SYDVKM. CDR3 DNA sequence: TGTGCCAGCAGTTCCTTGGGACCCTATGGCTACACCTTC. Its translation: CASSSLGPYGYTF.

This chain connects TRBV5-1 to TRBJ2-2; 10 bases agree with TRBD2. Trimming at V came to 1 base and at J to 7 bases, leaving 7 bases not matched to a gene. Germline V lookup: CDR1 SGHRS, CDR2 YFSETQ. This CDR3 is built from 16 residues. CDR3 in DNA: TGCGCCAGCAGCTTGATCGGCCAGCGGGAGGGCGGGGAGCTGTTTTTT. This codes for CASSLIGQREGGELFF.

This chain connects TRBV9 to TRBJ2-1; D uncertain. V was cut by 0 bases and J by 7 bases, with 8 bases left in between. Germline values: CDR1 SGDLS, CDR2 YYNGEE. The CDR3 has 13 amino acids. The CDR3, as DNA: TGTGCCAGCAGCGTAGCTGAGGTGAATGAGCAGTTCTTC. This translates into CASSVAEVNEQFF. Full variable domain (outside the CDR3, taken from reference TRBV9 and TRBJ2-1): DSGVTQTPKHLITATGQRVTLRCSPRSGDLSVYWYQQSLDQGLQFLIQYYNGEERAKGNILERFSAQQFPDLHSELNLSSLELGDSALYFCASSVAEVNEQFFGPGTRLTVL.

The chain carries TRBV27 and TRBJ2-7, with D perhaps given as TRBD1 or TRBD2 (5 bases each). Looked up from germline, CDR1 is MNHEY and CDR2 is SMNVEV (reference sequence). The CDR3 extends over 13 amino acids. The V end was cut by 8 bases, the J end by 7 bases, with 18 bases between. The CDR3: CASGTPMLGEQYF. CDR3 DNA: TGTGCCAGCGGGACCCCTATGTTGGGGGAGCAGTACTTC.

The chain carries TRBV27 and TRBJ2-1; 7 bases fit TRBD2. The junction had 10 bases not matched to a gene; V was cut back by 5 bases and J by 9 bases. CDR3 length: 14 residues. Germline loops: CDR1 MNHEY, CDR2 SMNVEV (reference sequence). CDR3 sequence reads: CASSTTGGLVEQFF. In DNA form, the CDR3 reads TGTGCCAGCAGTACCACGGGAGGCTTGGTTGAGCAGTTCTTC.

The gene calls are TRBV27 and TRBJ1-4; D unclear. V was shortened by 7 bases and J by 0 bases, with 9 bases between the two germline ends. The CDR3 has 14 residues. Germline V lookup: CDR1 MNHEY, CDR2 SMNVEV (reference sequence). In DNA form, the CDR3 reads TGTGCCAGCACCTATACGTCAACTAATGAAAAACTGTTTTTT. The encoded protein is CASTYTSTNEKLFF.

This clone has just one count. The CDR3: CASSQEFTQVAHELFF. The CDR3 region has the DNA TGTGCCAGCAGCCAAGAATTCACCCAAGTCGCCCACGAGCTGTTTTTT. V and J are TRBV4-2 and TRBJ2-2; no reliable D call. Trimming left V 0 bases short and J 11 bases short, with 19 bases between. The CDR3 loop spans 16 amino acids. CDR1 and CDR2 from the germline V gene are LGHNA and YNFKEQ.

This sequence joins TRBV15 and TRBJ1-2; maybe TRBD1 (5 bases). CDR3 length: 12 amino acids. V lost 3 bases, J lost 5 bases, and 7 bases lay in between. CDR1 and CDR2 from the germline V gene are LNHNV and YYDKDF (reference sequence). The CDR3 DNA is TGTGCCACCAGCAGTCAGGGATATGGCTACACCTTC. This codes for CATSSQGYGYTF. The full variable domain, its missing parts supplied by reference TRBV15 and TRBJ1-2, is DAMVIQNPRYQVTQFGKPVTLSCSQTLNHNVMYWYQQKSSQAPKLLFHYYDKDFNNEADTPDNFQSRRPNTSFCFLDIRSPGLGDTAMYLCATSSQGYGYTFGSGTRLTVV.

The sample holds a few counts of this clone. CDR3 protein: CASSFFRAHGEQYF. The DNA for the CDR3 is TGTGCCAGCAGTTTCTTCCGGGCCCATGGCGAGCAGTACTTC. The J gene is TRBJ2-7, the V gene TRBV27; D gene unclear. The CDR3 extends over 14 amino acids. V was cut by 3 bases and J by 6 bases, with 15 bases left in between. CDR1 is MNHEY, CDR2 SMNVEV, per germline (reference sequence).

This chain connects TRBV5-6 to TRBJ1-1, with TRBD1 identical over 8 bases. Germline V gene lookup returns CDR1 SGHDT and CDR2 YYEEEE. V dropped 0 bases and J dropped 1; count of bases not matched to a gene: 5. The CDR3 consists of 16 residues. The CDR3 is CASSLGTGRGNTEAFF. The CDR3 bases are TGTGCCAGCAGCTTGGGGACAGGGAGAGGGAACACTGAAGCTTTCTTT.

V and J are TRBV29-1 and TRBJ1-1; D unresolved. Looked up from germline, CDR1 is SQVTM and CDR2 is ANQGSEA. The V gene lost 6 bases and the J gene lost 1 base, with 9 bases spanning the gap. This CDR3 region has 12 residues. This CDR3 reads CSVHYRNTEAFF. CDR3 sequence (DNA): TGCAGCGTCCACTACAGGAACACTGAAGCTTTCTTT.

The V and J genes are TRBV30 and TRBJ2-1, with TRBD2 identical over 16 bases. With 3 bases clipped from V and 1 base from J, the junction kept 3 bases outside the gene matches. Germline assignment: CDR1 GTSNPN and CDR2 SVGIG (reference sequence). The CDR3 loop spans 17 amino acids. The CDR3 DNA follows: TGTGCCTGGAGGGGACTAGCGGGAGGGAAATCCTACAATGAGCAGTTCTTC. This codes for CAWRGLAGGKSYNEQFF.

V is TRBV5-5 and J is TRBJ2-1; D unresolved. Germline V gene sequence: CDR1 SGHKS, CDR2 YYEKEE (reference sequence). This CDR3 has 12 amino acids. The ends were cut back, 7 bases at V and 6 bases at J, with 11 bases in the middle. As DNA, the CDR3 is TGTGCCAGCGCCCCCGGGTCCAATGAGCAGTTCTTC. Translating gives CASAPGSNEQFF.

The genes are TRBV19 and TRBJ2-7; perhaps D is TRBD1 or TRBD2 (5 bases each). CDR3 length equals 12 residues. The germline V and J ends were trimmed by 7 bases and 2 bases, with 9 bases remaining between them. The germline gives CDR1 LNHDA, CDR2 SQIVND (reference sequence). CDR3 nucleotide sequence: TGTGCCAGTAATTCGGGGCCCTACGAGCAGTACTTC. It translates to CASNSGPYEQYF.

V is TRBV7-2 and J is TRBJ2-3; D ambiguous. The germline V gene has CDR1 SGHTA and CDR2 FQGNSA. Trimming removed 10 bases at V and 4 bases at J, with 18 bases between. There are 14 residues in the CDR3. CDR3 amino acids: CATREFVVADTQYF. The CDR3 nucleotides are TGTGCCACACGAGAGTTCGTAGTGGCAGATACGCAGTATTTT.

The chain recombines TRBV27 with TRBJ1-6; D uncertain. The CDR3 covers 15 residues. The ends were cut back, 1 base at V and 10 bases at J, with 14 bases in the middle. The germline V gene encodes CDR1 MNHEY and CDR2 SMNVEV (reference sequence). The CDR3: CASSLWSGSGSPLHF. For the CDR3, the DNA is TGTGCCAGCAGTTTATGGTCGGGCTCGGGCTCACCCCTCCACTTT.

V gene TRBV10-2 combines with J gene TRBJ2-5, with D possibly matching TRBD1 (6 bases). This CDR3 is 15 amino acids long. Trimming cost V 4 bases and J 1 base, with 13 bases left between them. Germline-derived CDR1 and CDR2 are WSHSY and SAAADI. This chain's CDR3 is CASSARGNPQETQYF. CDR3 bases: TGCGCCAGCAGTGCGAGGGGGAACCCCCAAGAGACCCAGTACTTC.

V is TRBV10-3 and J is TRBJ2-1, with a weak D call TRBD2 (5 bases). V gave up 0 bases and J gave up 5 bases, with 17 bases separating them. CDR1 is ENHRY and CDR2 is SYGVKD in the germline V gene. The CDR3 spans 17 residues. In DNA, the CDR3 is TGTGCCATCAGTGAGTCACCCCCGGAGGTCTCTAACAATGAGCAGTTCTTC. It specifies CAISESPPEVSNNEQFF.

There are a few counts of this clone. CDR3 coding DNA: TGCGCCAGCAGCCAAGATCGGGCTAGATCCGAGCAGTACTTC. Residues: CASSQDRARSEQYF. The chain couples TRBV4-1 to TRBJ2-7; no definite D call. V was cut by 0 bases and J by 6 bases, with 12 bases left in between. Germline V gives CDR1 MGHRA, CDR2 YSYEKL. The CDR3 contains 14 residues.

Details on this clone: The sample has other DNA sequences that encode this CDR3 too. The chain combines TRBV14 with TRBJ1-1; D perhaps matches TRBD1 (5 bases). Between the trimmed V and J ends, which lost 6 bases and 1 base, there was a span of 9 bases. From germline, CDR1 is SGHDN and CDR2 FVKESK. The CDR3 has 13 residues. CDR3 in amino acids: CASSLQGNTEAFF. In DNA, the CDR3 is TGTGCCAGCAGTCTCCAGGGGAACACTGAAGCTTTCTTT.

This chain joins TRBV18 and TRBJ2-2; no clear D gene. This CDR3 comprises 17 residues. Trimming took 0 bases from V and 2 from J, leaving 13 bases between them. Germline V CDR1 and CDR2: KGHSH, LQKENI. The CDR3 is CASSPPIGGVNTGELFF. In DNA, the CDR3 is TGTGCCAGCTCACCACCGATTGGCGGAGTAAACACCGGGGAGCTGTTTTTT.

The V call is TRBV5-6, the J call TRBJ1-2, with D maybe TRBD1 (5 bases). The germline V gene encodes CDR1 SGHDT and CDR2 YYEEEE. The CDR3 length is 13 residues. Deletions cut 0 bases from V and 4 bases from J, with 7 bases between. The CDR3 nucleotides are TGTGCCAGCAGCTTGGAGGGGCTCTATGGCTACACCTTC. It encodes CASSLEGLYGYTF.

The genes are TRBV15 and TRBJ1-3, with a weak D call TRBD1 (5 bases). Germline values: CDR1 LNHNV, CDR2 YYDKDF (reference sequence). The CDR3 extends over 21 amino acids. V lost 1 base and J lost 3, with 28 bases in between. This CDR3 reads CATSRGLPVPGRSLGGNTIYF. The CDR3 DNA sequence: TGTGCCACCAGCAGAGGTCTGCCCGTCCCAGGGCGATCTCTGGGTGGAAACACCATATATTTT.

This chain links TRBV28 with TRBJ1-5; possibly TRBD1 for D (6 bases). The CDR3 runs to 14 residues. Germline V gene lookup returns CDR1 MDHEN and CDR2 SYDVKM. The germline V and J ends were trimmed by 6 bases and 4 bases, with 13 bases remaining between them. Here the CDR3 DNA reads TGTGCCAGCAGCCCTACAGGGATGAATCAGCCCCAGCATTTT. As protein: CASSPTGMNQPQHF.

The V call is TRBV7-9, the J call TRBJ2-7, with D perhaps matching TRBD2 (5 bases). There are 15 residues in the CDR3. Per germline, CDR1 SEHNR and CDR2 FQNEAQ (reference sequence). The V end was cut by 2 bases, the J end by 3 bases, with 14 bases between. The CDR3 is CASSLPGLGRYEQYF. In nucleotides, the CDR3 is TGTGCCAGCAGCTTACCTGGACTTGGGCGCTACGAGCAGTACTTC.

As DNA, the CDR3 is TGTGCCAGCAGGCAACGCCTAGGTTTGTATGGGAGAAAGACCCAGTACTTC. Amino acid sequence: CASRQRLGLYGRKTQYF. The chain recombines TRBV5-7 with TRBJ2-5; TRBD2 might be the D (5 bases). TRBV5-7 has ORF status, its function being uncertain. The CDR3 consists of 17 residues. The germline V and J ends were trimmed by 5 bases and 6 bases, with 26 bases remaining between them.

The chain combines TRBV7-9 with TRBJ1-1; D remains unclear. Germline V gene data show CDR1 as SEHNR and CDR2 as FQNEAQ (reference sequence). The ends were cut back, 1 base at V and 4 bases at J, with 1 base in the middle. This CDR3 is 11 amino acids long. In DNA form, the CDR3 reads TGTGCCAGCAGCTTAGGCACTGAAGCTTTCTTT. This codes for CASSLGTEAFF.

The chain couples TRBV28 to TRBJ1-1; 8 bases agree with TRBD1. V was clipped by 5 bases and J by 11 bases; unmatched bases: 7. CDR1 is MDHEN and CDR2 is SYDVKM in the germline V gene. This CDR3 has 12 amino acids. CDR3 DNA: TGTGCCAGCAGTCTGACAGGGGCCAGGGCTTTCTTT. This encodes CASSLTGARAFF.

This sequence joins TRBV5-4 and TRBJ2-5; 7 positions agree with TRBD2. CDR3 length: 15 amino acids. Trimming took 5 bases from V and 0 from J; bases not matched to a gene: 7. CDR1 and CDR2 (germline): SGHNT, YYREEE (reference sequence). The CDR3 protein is CASRDGTTYQETQYF. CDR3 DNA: TGTGCCAGCAGGGACGGGACTACGTACCAAGAGACCCAGTACTTC.